This entry concerns a single T cell receptor (beta chain). This CDR3 comprises 16 residues. J lost 2 bases, V lost 3 bases, and 5 bases had no gene match. CDR1 and CDR2 from the germline V gene are SGHVS and FQNEAQ. These data originate in a study of blood T cell repertoires in COVID-19. Study background: The analysed material was cDNA or gDNA that came from T cells, B-cell-depleted T cells, or PBMCs.

Original analysis: Amplifying reference gene primers gave estimates of nucleated cell counts. Method: immunoSEQ multiplex PCR; TCRdb's copy keeps in-frame clones and lacks some. For V, J and clone size, that table is used; D and trimming come from the DNA. The sample yields tens of thousands of clones, about 92% seen once. Specimen: peripheral blood. The V gene is TRBV7-8, the J gene TRBJ1-2; 11 nucleotides line up with TRBD1. The receptor was derived from a woman older than 75 with active or convalescent COVID-19. DNA of the CDR3: TGTGCCAGCAGCTTGTGGGACAGGGGGGCCAACTATGGCTACACCTTC. Amino acids: CASSLWDRGANYGYTF.